What follows is one T cell receptor (beta chain) and its context. This sample stems from a study of OX40 agonist ivuxolimab in advanced cancers. Background on the study: Patients' therapy was ivuxolimab, an antibody that acts as an agonist of OX40 (CD134). Patients with hepatocellular carcinoma, melanoma, renal cell or head and neck cancer made up the dose-escalation patients. Males comprised 70% to 85% of the group, whose mean age was roughly 64 years (range 23 to 79). Having had anti-PD-1, anti-PD-L1 or anti-CTLA-4 therapy before was allowed, and about 40% had some.

TCRdb keeps only in-frame clones here, not all; method: immunoSEQ multiplex PCR. The table has about 79,000 clones, about 90% seen once. The CDR3 contains 15 residues. V lost 2 bases, J lost 3 bases, and 3 bases stayed unmatched. The V gene's germline CDR1 is SGHTA and CDR2 FQGTGA. The clonotype was recovered from an adult with an advanced solid tumor such as melanoma, head and neck, liver or kidney cancer. The chain is built from TRBV7-3 and TRBJ2-3; TRBD2 matches at 9 bases. Specimen: CD4+ or CD8+ T cells sorted from blood, collected in a trial of the OX40 agonist ivuxolimab. The CDR3 protein is CASSLFLAGTDTQYF. The CDR3 DNA reads TGTGCCAGCAGCTTATTCCTAGCGGGAACAGATACGCAGTATTTT.